This paragraph covers one T cell receptor (beta chain) sequence. Its target is unknown. This CDR3 comprises 16 residues. Germline CDR1 SGHRS, CDR2 YFSETQ. With V trimmed by 0 bases and J by 5 bases, 6 bases remained unmatched. The entry originates in a study of cytotoxic CD8 clonotypes in ibrutinib-treated CLL. Study context: Of the patients, about a dozen were relapsed/refractory, some 15 treatment-naive and 17 to 18 IGHV unmutated. Study-level points and caveats: Elevated clonality accompanied ibrutinib response, with a return toward baseline values at progression.

Libraries were prepared by immunoSEQ multiplex PCR; TCRdb keeps only in-frame clonotypes and omits some of them. The sample lists 150,000 or so clones, approximately 85% occurring once. The chain has TRBV5-1 and TRBJ2-3, with TRBD2 identical over 10 bases. This sample comprised PBMCs, obtained after 24 months of ibrutinib treatment. This TCR derives from a human donor with chronic lymphocytic leukemia. CDR3 sequence reads: CASSLGPPSGRDTQYF. The CDR3 coding sequence is TGCGCCAGCAGCTTGGGACCGCCTAGCGGGAGAGATACGCAGTATTTT.